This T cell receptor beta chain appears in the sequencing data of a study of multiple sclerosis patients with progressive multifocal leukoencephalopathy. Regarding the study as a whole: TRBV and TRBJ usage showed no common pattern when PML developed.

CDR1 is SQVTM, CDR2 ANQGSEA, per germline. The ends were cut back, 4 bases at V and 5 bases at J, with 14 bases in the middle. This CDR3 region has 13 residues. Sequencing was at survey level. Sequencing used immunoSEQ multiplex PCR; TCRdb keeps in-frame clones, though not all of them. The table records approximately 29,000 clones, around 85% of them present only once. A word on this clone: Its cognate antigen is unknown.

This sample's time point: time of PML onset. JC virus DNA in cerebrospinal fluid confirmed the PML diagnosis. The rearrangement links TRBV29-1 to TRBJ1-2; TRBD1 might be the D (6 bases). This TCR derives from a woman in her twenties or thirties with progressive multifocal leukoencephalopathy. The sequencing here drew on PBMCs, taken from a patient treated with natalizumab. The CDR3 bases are TGCAGCGTTGGGCCAGACAGGACATATGGCTACACCTTC. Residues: CSVGPDRTYGYTF.